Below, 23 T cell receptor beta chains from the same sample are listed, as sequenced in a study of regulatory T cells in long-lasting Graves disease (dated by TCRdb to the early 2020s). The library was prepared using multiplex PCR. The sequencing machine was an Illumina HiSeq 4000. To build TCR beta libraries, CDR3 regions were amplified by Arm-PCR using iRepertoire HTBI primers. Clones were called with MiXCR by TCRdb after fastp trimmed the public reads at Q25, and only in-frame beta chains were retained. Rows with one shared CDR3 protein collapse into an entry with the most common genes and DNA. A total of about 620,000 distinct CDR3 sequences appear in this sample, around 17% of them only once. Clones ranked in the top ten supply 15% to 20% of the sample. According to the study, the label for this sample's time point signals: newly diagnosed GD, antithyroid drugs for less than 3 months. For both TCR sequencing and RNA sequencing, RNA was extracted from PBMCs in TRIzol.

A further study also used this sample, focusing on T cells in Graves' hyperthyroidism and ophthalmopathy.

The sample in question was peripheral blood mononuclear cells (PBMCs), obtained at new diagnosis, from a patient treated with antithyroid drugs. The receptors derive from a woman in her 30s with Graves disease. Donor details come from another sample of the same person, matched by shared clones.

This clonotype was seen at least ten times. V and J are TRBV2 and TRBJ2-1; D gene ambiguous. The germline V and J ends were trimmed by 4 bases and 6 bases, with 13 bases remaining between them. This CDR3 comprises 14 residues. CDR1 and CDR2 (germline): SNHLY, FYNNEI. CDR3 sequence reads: CASSVSGPSNEQFF. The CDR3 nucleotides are TGTGCCAGCAGTGTTTCGGGTCCATCCAATGAGCAGTTCTTC.

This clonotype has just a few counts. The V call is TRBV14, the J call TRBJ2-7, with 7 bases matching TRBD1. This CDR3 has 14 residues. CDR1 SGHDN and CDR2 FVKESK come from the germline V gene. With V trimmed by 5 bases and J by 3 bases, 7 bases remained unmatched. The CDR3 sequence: CASSRAGGFYEQYF. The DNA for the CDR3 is TGTGCCAGCAGCAGAGCAGGGGGATTCTACGAGCAGTACTTC.

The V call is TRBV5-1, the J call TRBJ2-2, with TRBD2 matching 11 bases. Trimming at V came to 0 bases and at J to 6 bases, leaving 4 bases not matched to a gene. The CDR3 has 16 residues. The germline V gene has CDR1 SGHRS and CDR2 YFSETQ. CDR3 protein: CASSLGTSGRSGELFF. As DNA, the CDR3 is TGCGCCAGCAGCTTGGGAACTAGCGGGAGATCCGGGGAGCTGTTTTTT.

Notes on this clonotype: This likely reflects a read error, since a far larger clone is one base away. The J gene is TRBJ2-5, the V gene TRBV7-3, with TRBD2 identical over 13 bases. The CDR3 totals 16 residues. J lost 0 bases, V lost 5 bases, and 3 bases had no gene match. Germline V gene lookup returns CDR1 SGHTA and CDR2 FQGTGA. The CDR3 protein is CASSPGLAGDQETQYF. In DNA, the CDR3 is TGTGCCAGCAGCCCAGGACTAGCGGGAGACCAAGAGACCCAGTACTTC.

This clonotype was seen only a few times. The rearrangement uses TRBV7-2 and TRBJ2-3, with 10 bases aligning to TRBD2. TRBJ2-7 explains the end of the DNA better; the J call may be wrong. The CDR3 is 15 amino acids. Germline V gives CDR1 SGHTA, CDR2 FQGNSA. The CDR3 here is CASSLDDLAGAEQYF. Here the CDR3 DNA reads TGTGCCAGCAGCCTGGACGACCTAGCGGGAGCGGAGCAGTACTTC.

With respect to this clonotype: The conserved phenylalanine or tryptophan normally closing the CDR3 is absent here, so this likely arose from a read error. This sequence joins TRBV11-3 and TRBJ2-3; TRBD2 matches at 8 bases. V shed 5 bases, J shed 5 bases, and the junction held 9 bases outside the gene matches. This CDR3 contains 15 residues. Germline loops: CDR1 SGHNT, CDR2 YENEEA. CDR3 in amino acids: CASSQPGLEVDTQYL. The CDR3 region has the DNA TGTGCCAGCAGCCAGCCGGGACTAGAGGTAGATACGCAGTATCTT.

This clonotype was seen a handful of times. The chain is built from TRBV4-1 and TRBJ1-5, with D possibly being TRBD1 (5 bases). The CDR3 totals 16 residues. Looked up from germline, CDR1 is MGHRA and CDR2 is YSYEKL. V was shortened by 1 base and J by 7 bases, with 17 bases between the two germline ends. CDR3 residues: CASSQGLGAMGQPQHF. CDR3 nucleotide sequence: TGCGCCAGCAGCCAAGGTCTCGGGGCAATGGGACAGCCCCAGCATTTT.

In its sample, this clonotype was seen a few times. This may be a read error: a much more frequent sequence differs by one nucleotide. DNA of the CDR3: TGTGCCAGCAGTCGGGTCTCTGGGGCCAGCGTCCTGACTTTC. It specifies CASSRVSGASVLTF. The chain links TRBV28 to TRBJ2-6; D perhaps matches TRBD1 (5 bases). The CDR3 length is 14 residues. Germline CDR1 and CDR2: MDHEN and SYDVKM. Full variable domain (outside the CDR3, taken from reference TRBV28 and TRBJ2-6): DVKVTQSSRYLVKRTGEKVFLECVQDMDHENMFWYRQDPGLGLRLIYFSYDVKMKEKGDIPEGYSVSREKKERFSLILESASTNQTSMYLCASSRVSGASVLTFGAGSRLTVL.

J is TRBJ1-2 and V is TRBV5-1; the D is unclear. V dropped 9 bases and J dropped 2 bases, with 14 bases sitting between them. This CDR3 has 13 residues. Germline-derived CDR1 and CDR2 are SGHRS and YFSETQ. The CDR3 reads CATSSDGNYGYTF. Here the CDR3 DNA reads TGCGCCACCTCAAGCGACGGAAACTATGGCTACACCTTC.

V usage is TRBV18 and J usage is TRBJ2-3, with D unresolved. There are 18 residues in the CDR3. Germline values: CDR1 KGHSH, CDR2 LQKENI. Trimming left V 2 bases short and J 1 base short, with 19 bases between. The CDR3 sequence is CASSPSYPRPGGTDTQYF. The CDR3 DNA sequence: TGTGCCAGCTCACCATCCTACCCCCGACCTGGCGGCACAGATACGCAGTATTTT.

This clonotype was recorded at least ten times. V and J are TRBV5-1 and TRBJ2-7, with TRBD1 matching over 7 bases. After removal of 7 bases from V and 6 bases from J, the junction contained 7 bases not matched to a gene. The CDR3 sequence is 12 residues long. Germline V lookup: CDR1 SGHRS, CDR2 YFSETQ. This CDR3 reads CASGGPGGEQYF. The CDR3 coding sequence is TGCGCCAGCGGGGGTCCAGGGGGCGAGCAGTACTTC.

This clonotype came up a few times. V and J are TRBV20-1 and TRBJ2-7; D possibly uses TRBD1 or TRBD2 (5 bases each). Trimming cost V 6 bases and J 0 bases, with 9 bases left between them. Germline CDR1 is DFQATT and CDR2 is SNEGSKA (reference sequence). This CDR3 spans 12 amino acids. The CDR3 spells CSAPGTSYEQYF. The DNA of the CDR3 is TGCAGTGCACCCGGGACCTCCTACGAGCAGTACTTC.

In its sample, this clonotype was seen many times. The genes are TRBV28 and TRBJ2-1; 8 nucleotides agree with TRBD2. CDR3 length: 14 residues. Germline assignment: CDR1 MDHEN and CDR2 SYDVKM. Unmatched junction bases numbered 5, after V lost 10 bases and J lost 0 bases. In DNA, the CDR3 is TGTGCCAACAGACTAGCGAGCTCCTACAATGAGCAGTTCTTC. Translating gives CANRLASSYNEQFF. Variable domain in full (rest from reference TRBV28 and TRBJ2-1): DVKVTQSSRYLVKRTGEKVFLECVQDMDHENMFWYRQDPGLGLRLIYFSYDVKMKEKGDIPEGYSVSREKKERFSLILESASTNQTSMYLCANRLASSYNEQFFGPGTRLTVL.

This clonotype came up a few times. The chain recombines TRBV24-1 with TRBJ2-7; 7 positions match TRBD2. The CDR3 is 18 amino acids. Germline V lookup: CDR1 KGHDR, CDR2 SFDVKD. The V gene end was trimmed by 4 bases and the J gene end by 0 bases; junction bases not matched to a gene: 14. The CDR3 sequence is CATSDPPRLREHSYEQYF. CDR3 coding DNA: TGTGCCACCAGTGACCCTCCCCGTTTGCGGGAGCACTCCTACGAGCAGTACTTC.

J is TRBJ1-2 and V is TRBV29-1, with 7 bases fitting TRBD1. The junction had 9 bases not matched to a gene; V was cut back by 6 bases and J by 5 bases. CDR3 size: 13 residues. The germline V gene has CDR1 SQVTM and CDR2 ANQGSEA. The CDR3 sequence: CSVILTGIYGYTF. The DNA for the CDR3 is TGCAGCGTCATATTGACAGGGATATATGGCTACACCTTC.

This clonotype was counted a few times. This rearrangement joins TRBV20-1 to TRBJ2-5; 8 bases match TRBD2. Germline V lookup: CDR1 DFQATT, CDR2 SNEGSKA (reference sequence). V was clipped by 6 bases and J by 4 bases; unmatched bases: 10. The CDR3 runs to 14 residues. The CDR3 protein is CSARTGRAGETQYF. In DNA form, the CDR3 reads TGCAGTGCCAGAACCGGGAGGGCCGGAGAGACCCAGTACTTC.

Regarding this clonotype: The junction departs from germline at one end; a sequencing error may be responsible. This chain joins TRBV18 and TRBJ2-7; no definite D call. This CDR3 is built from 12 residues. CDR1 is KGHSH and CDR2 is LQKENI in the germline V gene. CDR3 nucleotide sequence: TGTGGCAGCTCAGTGGGGTACTACGAGCAGTACTTC. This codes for CGSSVGYYEQYF.

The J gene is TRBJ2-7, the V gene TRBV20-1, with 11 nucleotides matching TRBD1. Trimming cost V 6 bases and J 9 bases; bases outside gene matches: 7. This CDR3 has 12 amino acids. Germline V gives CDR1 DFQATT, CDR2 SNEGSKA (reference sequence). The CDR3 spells CSAGTGGFGQYF. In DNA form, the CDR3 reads TGCAGTGCCGGGACAGGGGGTTTTGGGCAGTACTTC.

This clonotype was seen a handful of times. In DNA form, the CDR3 reads TGCGCCAGCAGCTTGGGACCTATAGCGGGAGATCGGAGCGGGGAGCTGTTTTTT. Amino acid sequence: CASSLGPIAGDRSGELFF. The chain couples TRBV5-1 to TRBJ2-2; TRBD2 matches at 9 bases. Looked up from germline, CDR1 is SGHRS and CDR2 is YFSETQ. The V gene end was trimmed by 0 bases and the J gene end by 7 bases; junction bases not matched to a gene: 13. The CDR3 has 18 amino acids.

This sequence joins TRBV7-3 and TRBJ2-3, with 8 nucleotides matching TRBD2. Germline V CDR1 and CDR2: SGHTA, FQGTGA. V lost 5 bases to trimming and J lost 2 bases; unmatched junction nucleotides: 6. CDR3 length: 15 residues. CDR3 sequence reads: CASSPTSESTDTQYF. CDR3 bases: TGTGCCAGCAGCCCGACTAGCGAATCCACAGATACGCAGTATTTT.

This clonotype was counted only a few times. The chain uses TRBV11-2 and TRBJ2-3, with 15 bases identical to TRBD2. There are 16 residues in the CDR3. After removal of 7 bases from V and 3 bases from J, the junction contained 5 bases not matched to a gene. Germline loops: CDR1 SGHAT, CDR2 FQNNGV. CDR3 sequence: CASTQGLAGGTDTQYF. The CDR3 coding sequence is TGTGCCAGCACCCAGGGACTAGCGGGAGGTACAGATACGCAGTATTTT.

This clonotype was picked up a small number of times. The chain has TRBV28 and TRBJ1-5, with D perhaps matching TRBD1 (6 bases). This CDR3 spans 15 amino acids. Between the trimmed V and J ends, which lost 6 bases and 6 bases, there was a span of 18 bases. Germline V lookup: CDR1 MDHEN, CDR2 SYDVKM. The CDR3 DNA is TGTGCCAGCAGCGCTGCCCTACAGGGCAGTCAGCCCCAGCATTTT. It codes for CASSAALQGSQPQHF.

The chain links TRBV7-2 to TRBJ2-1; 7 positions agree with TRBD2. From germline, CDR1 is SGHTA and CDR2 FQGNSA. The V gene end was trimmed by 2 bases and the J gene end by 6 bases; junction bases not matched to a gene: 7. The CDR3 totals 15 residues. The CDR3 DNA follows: TGTGCCAGCAGCTTAATCTCGACTAGCCTCAATGAGCAGTTCTTC. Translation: CASSLISTSLNEQFF.